The T cell receptor (beta chain) described here comes from a study of blood T cell repertoires in COVID-19. Study information: Samples taken during acute and convalescent COVID-19 were collected in the United States, Italy and Spain.

This CDR3 has 13 amino acids. V gave up 3 bases and J gave up 7 bases, with 9 bases separating them. Germline values: CDR1 KGHSH, CDR2 LQKENI. TCRdb's copy holds only in-frame clones and misses some; the assay was immunoSEQ multiplex PCR. This table has a few hundred thousand clones, approximately 85% appearing once. This chain links TRBV18 with TRBJ1-4; a possible D gene is TRBD1 (5 bases). The sequence was collected from a woman in her 70s with COVID-19, enrolled during active disease. The sample consisted of peripheral blood. CDR3 in DNA: TGTGCCAGCTCACCCGACAGAGGTGAAAAACTGTTTTTT. Encoded protein: CASSPDRGEKLFF.